A single sample gave rise to the 3 T cell receptor beta chains below, sequenced in a study. TCRdb reprocessed the 5' RACE reads with MiXCR, giving one entry per CDR3 protein. The sample consists of approximately 41,000 distinct CDR3 sequences, 29% of them appearing once. The sample taken for sequencing was memory CD4+ T cells sorted from a lymph node. Stated subset: memory CD4+ T cells, CD4+CD45RO+CD25-. The receptors derive from a female donor with breast cancer.

With regard to this clonotype: Given the absence of the conserved phenylalanine or tryptophan at the CDR3 end, a read error is likely. The limits of the CDR3 on the DNA are not certain, so only TCRdb's listed CDR3 is given. This sequence joins TRBV20-1 and TRBJ2-7; the DNA was not used to check the table's D call, TRBD2. CDR1 DFQATT and CDR2 SNEGSKA come from the germline V gene (reference sequence). The CDR3 comprises 9 residues, both ends counted. The CDR3: CSARGTGTS.

The chain couples TRBV30 to TRBJ1-1, with D possibly being TRBD1 (5 bases). V dropped 3 bases and J dropped 7 bases, with 6 bases sitting between them. Germline loops: CDR1 GTSNPN, CDR2 SVGIG (reference sequence). The CDR3 has 10 residues. The CDR3 sequence is CAWSRVEAFF. CDR3 nucleotides: TGTGCCTGGAGCAGGGTTGAAGCTTTCTTT.

In the case of this clonotype: A clone one base away is much larger, so this may be a read error. DNA of the CDR3: TGTGCCATCAGTGAAAATCTGGTTTCCGGCGGACTAGGGGGGCTCGAGCAGTACTTC. Translating it yields CAISENLVSGGLGGLEQYF. The genes are TRBV10-3 and TRBJ2-7; weak D call: TRBD2 (7 bases). The CDR3 totals 19 residues. The germline CDR1 and CDR2 sequences are ENHRY and SYGVKD. Trimming shortened V by 3 bases and J by 6 bases, and 30 bases separated the two germline ends.